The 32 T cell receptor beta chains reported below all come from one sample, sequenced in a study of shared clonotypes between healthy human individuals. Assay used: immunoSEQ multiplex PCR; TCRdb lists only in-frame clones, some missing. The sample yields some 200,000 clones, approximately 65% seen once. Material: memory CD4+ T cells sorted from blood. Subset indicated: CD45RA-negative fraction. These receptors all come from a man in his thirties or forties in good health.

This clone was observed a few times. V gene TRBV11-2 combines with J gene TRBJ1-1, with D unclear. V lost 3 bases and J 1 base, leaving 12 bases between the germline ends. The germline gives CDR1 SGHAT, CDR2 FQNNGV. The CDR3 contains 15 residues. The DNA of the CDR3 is TGTGCCAGCAGCTTTTACGGCCGTCGGAACACTGAAGCTTTCTTT. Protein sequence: CASSFYGRRNTEAFF.

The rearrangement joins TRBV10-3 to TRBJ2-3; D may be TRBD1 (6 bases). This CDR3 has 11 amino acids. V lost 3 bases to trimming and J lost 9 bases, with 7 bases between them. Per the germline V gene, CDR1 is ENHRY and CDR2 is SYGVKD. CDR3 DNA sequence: TGTGCCATCAGTGACCAGGGGACGCAGTATTTT. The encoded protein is CAISDQGTQYF.

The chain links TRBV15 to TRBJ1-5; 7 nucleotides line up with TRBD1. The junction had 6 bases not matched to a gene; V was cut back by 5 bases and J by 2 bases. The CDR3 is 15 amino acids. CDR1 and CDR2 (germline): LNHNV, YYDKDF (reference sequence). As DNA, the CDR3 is TGTGCCACCAGCCAAAGTCAGGGGGGCAATCAGCCCCAGCATTTT. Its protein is CATSQSQGGNQPQHF.

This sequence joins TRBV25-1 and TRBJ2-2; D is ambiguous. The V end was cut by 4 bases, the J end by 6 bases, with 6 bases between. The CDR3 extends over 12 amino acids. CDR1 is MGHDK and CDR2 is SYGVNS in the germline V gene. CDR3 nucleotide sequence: TGTGCCAGCAGTGGGTCGTCCGGGGAGCTGTTTTTT. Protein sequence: CASSGSSGELFF.

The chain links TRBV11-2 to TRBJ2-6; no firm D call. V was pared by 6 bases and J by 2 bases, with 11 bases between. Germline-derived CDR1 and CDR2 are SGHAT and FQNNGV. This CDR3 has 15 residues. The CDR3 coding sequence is TGTGCCAGCAGGCCTAGTAGGCCTGGGGCCAACGTCCTGACTTTC. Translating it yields CASRPSRPGANVLTF.

The CDR3 loop reads CASRPGQPTYEQYF. The DNA of the CDR3 is TGTGCCAGCAGGCCGGGACAGCCGACCTACGAGCAGTACTTC. The chain joins TRBV6-5 to TRBJ2-7, with 7 nucleotides matching TRBD1. Germline CDR1 reads MNHEY; CDR2 reads SVGAGI. The CDR3 loop spans 14 amino acids. The ends lost 6 bases at V and 2 bases at J; junction bases unmatched: 7.

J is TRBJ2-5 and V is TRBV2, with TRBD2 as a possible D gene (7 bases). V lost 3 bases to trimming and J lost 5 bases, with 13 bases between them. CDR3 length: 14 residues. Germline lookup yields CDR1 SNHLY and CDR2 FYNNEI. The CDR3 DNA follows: TGTGCCAGCAGTGATGTGGGGGGGCGGGAGACCCAGTACTTC. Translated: CASSDVGGRETQYF.

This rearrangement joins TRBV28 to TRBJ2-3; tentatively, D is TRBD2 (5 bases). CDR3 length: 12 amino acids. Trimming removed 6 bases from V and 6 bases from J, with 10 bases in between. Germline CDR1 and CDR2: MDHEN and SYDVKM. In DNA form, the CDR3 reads TGTGCCAGCAGGGGAGAGAGGGATACGCAGTATTTT. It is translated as CASRGERDTQYF. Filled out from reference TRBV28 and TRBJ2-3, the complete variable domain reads DVKVTQSSRYLVKRTGEKVFLECVQDMDHENMFWYRQDPGLGLRLIYFSYDVKMKEKGDIPEGYSVSREKKERFSLILESASTNQTSMYLCASRGERDTQYFGPGTRLTVL.

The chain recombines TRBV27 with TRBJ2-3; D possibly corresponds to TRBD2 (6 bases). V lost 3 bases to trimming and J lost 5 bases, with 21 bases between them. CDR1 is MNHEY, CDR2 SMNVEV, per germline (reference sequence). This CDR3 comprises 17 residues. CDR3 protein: CASSLRLGLTTGDTQYF. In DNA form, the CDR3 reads TGTGCCAGCAGTTTGCGCCTGGGACTTACAACAGGAGATACGCAGTATTTT.

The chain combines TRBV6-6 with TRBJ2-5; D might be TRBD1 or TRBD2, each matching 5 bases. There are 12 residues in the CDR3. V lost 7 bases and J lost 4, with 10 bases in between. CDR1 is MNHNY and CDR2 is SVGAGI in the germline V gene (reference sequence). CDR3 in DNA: TGTGCCAGCAATCGGGGCGCAGAGACCCAGTACTTC. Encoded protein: CASNRGAETQYF.

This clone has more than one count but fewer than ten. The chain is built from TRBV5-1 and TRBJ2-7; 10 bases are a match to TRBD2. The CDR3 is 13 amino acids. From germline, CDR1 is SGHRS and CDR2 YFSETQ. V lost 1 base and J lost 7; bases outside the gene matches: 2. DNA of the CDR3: TGCGCCAGCAGCTTGAATAGCGGGAGGGAGCAGTACTTC. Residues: CASSLNSGREQYF.

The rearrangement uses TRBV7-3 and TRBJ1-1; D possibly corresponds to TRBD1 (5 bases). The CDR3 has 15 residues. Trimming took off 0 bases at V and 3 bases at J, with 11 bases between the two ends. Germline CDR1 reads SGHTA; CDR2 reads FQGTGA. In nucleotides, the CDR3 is TGTGCCAGCAGCTTAACGATGGGGGGTTACACTGAAGCTTTCTTT. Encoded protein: CASSLTMGGYTEAFF.

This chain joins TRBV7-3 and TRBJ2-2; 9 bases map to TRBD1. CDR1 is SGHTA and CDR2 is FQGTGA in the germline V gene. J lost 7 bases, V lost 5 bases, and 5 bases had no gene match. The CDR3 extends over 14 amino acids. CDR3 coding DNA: TGTGCCAGCAGCCCACAGGGGGCGGGCGGGGAGCTGTTTTTT. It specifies CASSPQGAGGELFF.

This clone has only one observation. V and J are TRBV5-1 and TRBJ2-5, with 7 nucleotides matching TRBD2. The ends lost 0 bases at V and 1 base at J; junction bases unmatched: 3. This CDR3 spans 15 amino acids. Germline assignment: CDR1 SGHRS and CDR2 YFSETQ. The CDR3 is CASSLVSGTQETQYF. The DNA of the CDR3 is TGCGCCAGCAGCTTGGTGAGCGGGACCCAAGAGACCCAGTACTTC.

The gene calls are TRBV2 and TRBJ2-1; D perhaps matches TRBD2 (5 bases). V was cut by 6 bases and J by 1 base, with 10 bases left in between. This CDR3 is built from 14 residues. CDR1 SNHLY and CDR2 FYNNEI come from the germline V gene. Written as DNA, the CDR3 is TGTGCCAGCAGACTACTAGGGTCCTACAATGAGCAGTTCTTC. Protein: CASRLLGSYNEQFF.

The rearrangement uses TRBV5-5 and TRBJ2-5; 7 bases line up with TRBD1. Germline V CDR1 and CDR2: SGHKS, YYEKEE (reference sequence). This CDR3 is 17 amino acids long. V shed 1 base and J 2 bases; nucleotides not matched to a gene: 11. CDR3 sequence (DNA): TGTGCCAGCAGCTTGCGGACAGGAGCAAATCTTCAAGAGACCCAGTACTTC. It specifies CASSLRTGANLQETQYF.

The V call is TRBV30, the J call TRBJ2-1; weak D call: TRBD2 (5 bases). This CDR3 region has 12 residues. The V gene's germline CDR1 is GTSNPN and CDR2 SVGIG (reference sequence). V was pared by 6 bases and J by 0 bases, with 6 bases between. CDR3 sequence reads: CACGSSYNEQFF. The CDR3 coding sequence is TGTGCCTGTGGGAGCTCCTACAATGAGCAGTTCTTC.

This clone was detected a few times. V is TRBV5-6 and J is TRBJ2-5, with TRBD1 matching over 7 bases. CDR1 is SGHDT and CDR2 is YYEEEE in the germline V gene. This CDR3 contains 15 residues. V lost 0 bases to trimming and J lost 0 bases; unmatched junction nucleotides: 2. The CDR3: CASSLEGAYQETQYF. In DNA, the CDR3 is TGTGCCAGCAGCTTGGAGGGGGCGTACCAAGAGACCCAGTACTTC.

CDR3 in amino acids: CASSLGGISYEQYF. The CDR3 DNA reads TGTGCCAGCAGTTTGGGGGGGATCTCCTACGAGCAGTACTTC. J is TRBJ2-7 and V is TRBV28, with 7 bases lining up with TRBD2. The CDR3 consists of 14 residues. V trimming: 3 bases; J trimming: 0 bases; junction bases outside the gene matches: 2. CDR1 and CDR2 (germline): MDHEN, SYDVKM.

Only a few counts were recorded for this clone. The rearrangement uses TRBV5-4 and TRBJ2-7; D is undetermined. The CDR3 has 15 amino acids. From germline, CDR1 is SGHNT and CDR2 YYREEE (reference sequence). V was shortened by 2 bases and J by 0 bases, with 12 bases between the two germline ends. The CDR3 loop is CASSFRTRSSYEQYF. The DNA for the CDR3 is TGTGCCAGCAGCTTTCGCACACGGTCCTCCTACGAGCAGTACTTC.

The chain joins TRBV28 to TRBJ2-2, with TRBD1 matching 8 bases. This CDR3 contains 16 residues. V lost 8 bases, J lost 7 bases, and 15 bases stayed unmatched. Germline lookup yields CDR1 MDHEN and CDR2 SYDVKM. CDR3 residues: CASVNPGTGRGGELFF. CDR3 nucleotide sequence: TGTGCCAGCGTAAACCCCGGGACAGGTCGAGGCGGGGAGCTGTTTTTT.

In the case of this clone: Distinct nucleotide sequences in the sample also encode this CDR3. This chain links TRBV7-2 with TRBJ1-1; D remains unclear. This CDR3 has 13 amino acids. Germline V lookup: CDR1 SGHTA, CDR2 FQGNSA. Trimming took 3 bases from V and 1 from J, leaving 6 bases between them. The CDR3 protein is CASSLTRNTEAFF. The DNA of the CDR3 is TGTGCCAGCAGCTTGACAAGGAACACTGAAGCTTTCTTT.

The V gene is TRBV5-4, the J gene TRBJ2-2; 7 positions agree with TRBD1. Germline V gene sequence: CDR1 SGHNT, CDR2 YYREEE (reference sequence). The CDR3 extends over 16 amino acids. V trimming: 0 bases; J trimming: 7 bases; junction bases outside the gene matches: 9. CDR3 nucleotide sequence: TGTGCCAGCAGCTTGGGGGTAGGGGGCCGCAGCGGGGAGCTGTTTTTT. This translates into CASSLGVGGRSGELFF.

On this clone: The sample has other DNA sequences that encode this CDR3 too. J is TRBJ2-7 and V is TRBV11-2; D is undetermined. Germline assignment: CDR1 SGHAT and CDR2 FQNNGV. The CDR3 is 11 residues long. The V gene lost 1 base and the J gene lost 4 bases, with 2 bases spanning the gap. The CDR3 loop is CASSLAYEQYF. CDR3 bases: TGTGCCAGCAGCTTAGCGTACGAGCAGTACTTC.

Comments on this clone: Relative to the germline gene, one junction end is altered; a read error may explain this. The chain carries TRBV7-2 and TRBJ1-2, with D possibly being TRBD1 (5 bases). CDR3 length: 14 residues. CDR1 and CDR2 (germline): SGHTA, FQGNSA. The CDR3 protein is CASSLVAETGPYIF. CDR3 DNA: TGTGCCAGCAGCTTAGTGGCGGAGACGGGGCCCTACATCTTC.

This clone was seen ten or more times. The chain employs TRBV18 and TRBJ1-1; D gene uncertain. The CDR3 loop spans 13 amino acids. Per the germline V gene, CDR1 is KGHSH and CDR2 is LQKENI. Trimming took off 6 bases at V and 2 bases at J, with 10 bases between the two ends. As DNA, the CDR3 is TGTGCCAGCTCCCAGAGCAGTAACACTGAAGCTTTCTTT. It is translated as CASSQSSNTEAFF.

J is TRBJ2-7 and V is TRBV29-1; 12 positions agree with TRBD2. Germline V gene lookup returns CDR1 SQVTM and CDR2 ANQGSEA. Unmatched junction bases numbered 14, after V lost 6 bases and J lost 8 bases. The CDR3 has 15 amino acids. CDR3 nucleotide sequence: TGCAGCGTGCGTAAAACCGGGACTAGCGGGCTTCAGCAGTACTTC. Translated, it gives CSVRKTGTSGLQQYF.

CDR3 DNA: TGTGCCAGCAGTCTTCTGGGGGGGACCTTAGAGACCCAGTACTTC. This sequence encodes CASSLLGGTLETQYF. This chain connects TRBV28 to TRBJ2-5; 7 nucleotides match TRBD2. The CDR3 loop spans 15 amino acids. V shed 5 bases, J shed 4 bases, and the junction held 10 bases outside the gene matches. Germline CDR1 reads MDHEN; CDR2 reads SYDVKM.

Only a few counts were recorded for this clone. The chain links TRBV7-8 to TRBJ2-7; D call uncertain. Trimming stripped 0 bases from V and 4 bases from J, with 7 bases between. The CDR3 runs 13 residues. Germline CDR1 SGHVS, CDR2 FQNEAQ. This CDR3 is CASSLAEAYEQYF. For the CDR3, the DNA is TGTGCCAGCAGCTTAGCAGAAGCGTACGAGCAGTACTTC. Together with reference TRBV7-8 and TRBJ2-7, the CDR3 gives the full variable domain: GAGVSQSPRYKVAKRGQDVALRCDPISGHVSLFWYQQALGQGPEFLTYFQNEAQLDKSGLPSDRFFAERPEGSVSTLKIQRTQQEDSAVYLCASSLAEAYEQYFGPGTRLTVT.

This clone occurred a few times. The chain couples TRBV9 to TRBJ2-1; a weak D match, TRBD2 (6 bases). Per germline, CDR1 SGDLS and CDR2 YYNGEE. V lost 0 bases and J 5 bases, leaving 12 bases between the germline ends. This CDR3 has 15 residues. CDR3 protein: CASSVGASVNNEQFF. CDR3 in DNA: TGTGCCAGCAGCGTAGGGGCTAGCGTCAACAATGAGCAGTTCTTC.

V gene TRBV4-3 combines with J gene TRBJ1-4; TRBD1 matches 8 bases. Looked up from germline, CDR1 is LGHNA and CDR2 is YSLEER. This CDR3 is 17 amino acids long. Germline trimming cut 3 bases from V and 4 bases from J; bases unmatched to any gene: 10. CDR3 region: CASSQGAQGAGNEKLFF. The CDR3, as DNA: TGCGCCAGCAGCCAGGGAGCTCAGGGGGCCGGTAATGAAAAACTGTTTTTT.

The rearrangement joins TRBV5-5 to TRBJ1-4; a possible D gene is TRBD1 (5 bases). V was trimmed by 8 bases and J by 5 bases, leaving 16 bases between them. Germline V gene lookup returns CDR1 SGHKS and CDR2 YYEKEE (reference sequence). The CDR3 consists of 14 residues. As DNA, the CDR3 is TGTGCCAGTCGGACATCCATGGCGAATGAAAAACTGTTTTTT. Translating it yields CASRTSMANEKLFF. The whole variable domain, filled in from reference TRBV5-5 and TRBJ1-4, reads DAGVTQSPTHLIKTRGQQVTLRCSPISGHKSVSWYQQVLGQGPQFIFQYYEKEERGRGNFPDRFSARQFPNYSSELNVNALLLGDSALYLCASRTSMANEKLFFGSGTQLSVL.